This TCR beta chain was sequenced during a study of blood T cells in healthy people across ages (dated by TCRdb to 2013 to 2016). In terms of the full investigation: In model experiments, template switching captured roughly one uniquely barcoded TCR beta cDNA molecule for every two T cells. To track age-related changes in TCR beta repertoire diversity, the study relied on deep sequencing normalized with unique cDNA molecular identifiers. The donors were divided into four age groups: young (average 16 years), middle-aged (about 40), aged (about 56) and long-lived (roughly 86). To avoid experimental bias, donors of different ages were randomly spread across the sequencing lanes. Using the same blood draw, the study looked at two additional independent replicas of 1 million unique cDNA reads for two donors, one aged 18 to 30 and the other aged 80 or older. Overall results and qualifications from the work: Conclusive comparison of naive and antigen-experienced compartments was prevented by the profiling of bulk unsorted PBMCs. Estimates of total diversity from one million sequenced T cells were regarded as lower bounds and underestimates. Compared with the aged group, more naive CD4+ T cells, fewer expanded clones and increased TCR diversity were shown by the long-lived group, suggesting age selection. Observed TCR beta diversity per million T cells fell roughly linearly with age, and a significant reduction was already apparent by age about 36. Because the CMV infection status of the donors was unknown, age-related changes in expanded clonotypes may potentially have been confounded. The percentage of naive T cells measured by flow cytometry correlated strongly with observed TCR beta diversity.

Receptors were amplified or captured by 5' RACE. TCRdb lists the instrument as Illumina HiSeq 2500. A second PCR of roughly 6 to 12 cycles was run with a J-beta primer mix and a sample-barcoded 5' primer. Each TCR beta cDNA molecule received a unique molecular identifier from a template-switch 5' adaptor carrying 12 random nucleotides. Each sample yielded at least 3 million CDR3-containing paired-end reads. First-strand cDNA synthesis was performed from all RNA using the Mint cDNA synthesis kit, with priming by a TRBC-specific oligonucleotide. All cDNA was treated with uracil-DNA glycosylase and then went through a first 18-cycle PCR with the universal primers M1SS and BC2_uni_R. The paper's data handling went like this. For normalization, 1 million high-quality reads, each with a distinct molecular identifier, were randomly selected from each sample. Reads with shared molecular identifiers were discarded instead of being binned into consensus sequences. CDR3 identification, clonotype clustering and error correction used MiTCR with a Q25 quality threshold and the strictest error-elimination algorithm. Lower-bound total TCR beta diversity was estimated with a nonparametric unseen species model using Euler transformation. Using fastp at Q25 and MiXCR, TCRdb reprocessed the public reads and kept productive beta chains. Each CDR3 protein gets just one entry, which takes the most common genes and DNA from the rows behind it. In this record, the V and J calls reflect TCRdb's handling and not the investigators' own analysis. The sample includes over 950,000 distinct CDR3 sequences, with around two fifths observed a single time. The leading ten clones occupy less than 15% of the sample.

This clonotype was observed a few times. Which antigen it targets is not known. No base-level quality is on record; no much larger clone is a single base apart. The junction carries 11 bases between V and J, which are trimmed by 4 bases and 7 bases respectively. CDR3 length: 14 amino acids, cysteine to phenylalanine. The kept DNA is CDR3 alone, 42 bases in frame from the first base. Donors were 39 systemically healthy Caucasian individuals from Russia aged roughly 6 to 90 years. Ten milliliters of peripheral blood were drawn from each donor into EDTA-treated Vacutainer tubes. Ficoll-Paque density-gradient centrifugation was used to isolate PBMCs, with at least 7 million per sample. Trizol reagent was used to extract total RNA from the PBMCs, yielding at least 5.5 micrograms per sample. The percentages of naive CD45RAhigh/CD27high T cells were determined by flow cytometry on a PBMC aliquot from every donor.

The chain is made from TRBV12-3 or TRBV12-4 and TRBJ1-6, with no D gene named confidently. Sequencing input: blood. The clonotype originates from a man younger than 35 in good health. CDR3 reads: CASSSGTWNSPLHF. DNA sequence: TGTGCCAGCAGTTCGGGTACGTGGAATTCACCCCTCCACTTT.